This T cell receptor (beta chain) was retrieved from a study of T cell changes during pregnancy in multiple sclerosis. The method was immunoSEQ multiplex PCR; TCRdb's version includes in-frame clones alone and lacks a portion of them. Altogether 70,000 or so clones are present, 92% being singletons, with the ten largest covering almost 0.3%. The ends were cut back, 0 bases at V and 1 base at J, with 3 bases in the middle. There are 13 residues in the CDR3. Germline CDR1 and CDR2: MNHNY and SVGAGI (reference sequence). This chain uses TRBV6-6 with TRBJ1-1; no firm D call. The source was CD4+ T cells from peripheral blood mononuclear cells, collected after pregnancy. The TCR originated in a female donor with multiple sclerosis, enrolled in a pregnancy study. CDR3 loop: CASSYSRNTEAFF. Written as DNA, the CDR3 is TGTGCCAGCAGTTACTCTAGGAACACTGAAGCTTTCTTT.